Listed below are T cell receptor beta chains from one sample, sequenced in a study of cytotoxic CD8 clonotypes in ibrutinib-treated CLL. The repertoire was sequenced with immunoSEQ multiplex PCR; TCRdb's copy has only in-frame clones and lacks some. The sample records 110,000 to 150,000 clones, about 80% being singletons. This sample comprised PBMCs, obtained after 24 months of ibrutinib treatment. The receptors originated from a human donor with chronic lymphocytic leukemia. The CDR3 runs from the conserved cysteine through the conserved F or W. Each record gives: D gene, V gene, J gene, clone size, CDR3 protein, CDR3 DNA. D genes are given only for firm matches. Clone size appears in some rows only: once, few, many, or a class for an expanded clone.

D gene: .; V gene: TRBV9; J gene: TRBJ1-1; clone size: .; CDR3 protein: CASSDGGEPFF; CDR3 DNA: TGTGCCAGCAGCGACGGGGGGGAACCTTTCTTT
D gene: .; V gene: TRBV2; J gene: TRBJ2-1; clone size: .; CDR3 protein: CASTPTSFGEQFF; CDR3 DNA: TGTGCCAGCACCCCGACTAGTTTCGGTGAGCAGTTCTTC
D gene: TRBD1; V gene: TRBV7-2; J gene: TRBJ1-2; clone size: once; CDR3 protein: CASSLAWGQGGAYTF; CDR3 DNA: TGTGCCAGCAGCTTAGCGTGGGGCCAGGGGGGTGCCTACACCTTC
D gene: TRBD2; V gene: TRBV9; J gene: TRBJ2-5; clone size: medium-sized; CDR3 protein: CASSVGGTSVGETQYF; CDR3 DNA: TGTGCCAGCAGCGTAGGGGGGACTAGCGTCGGGGAGACCCAGTACTTC
D gene: .; V gene: TRBV27; J gene: TRBJ2-7; clone size: .; CDR3 protein: CASSPSTERASYEQYF; CDR3 DNA: TGTGCCAGCAGTCCCTCGACAGAAAGGGCCTCCTACGAGCAGTACTTC
D gene: TRBD2; V gene: TRBV4-3; J gene: TRBJ2-1; clone size: .; CDR3 protein: CASSPQLAGGLNEQFF; CDR3 DNA: TGCGCCAGCAGCCCCCAACTAGCGGGAGGGCTGAATGAGCAGTTCTTC
D gene: .; V gene: TRBV7-3; J gene: TRBJ2-5; clone size: .; CDR3 protein: CASSLGTQETQYF; CDR3 DNA: TGTGCCAGCAGCTTAGGGACACAAGAGACCCAGTACTTC
D gene: .; V gene: TRBV7-7; J gene: TRBJ2-1; clone size: .; CDR3 protein: CASSPGGRGGEQFF; CDR3 DNA: TGTGCCAGCAGCCCCGGGGGGAGAGGGGGTGAGCAGTTCTTC
D gene: .; V gene: TRBV5-1; J gene: TRBJ2-1; clone size: .; CDR3 protein: CASSLEGPHTYNEQFF; CDR3 DNA: TGCGCCAGCAGCTTGGAGGGTCCACATACATACAATGAGCAGTTCTTC
D gene: TRBD1; V gene: TRBV10-3; J gene: TRBJ1-3; clone size: .; CDR3 protein: CAISTGENTIYF; CDR3 DNA: TGTGCCATCAGTACAGGGGAAAACACCATATATTTT
D gene: .; V gene: TRBV28; J gene: TRBJ2-1; clone size: .; CDR3 protein: CASSLWGSGSYNEQFF; CDR3 DNA: TGTGCCAGCAGTTTATGGGGTAGCGGTTCGTACAATGAGCAGTTCTTC
D gene: TRBD1; V gene: TRBV5-1; J gene: TRBJ1-1; clone size: once; CDR3 protein: CASSPTTGGNTEAFF; CDR3 DNA: TGCGCCAGCAGCCCCACGACAGGGGGGAACACTGAAGCTTTCTTT
D gene: .; V gene: TRBV6-5; J gene: TRBJ2-7; clone size: .; CDR3 protein: CASSGSYEQYF; CDR3 DNA: TGTGCCAGCTCCGGCTCCTACGAGCAGTACTTC
D gene: TRBD1; V gene: TRBV5-8; J gene: TRBJ2-7; clone size: .; CDR3 protein: CASSLRQGRREQYF; CDR3 DNA: TGTGCCAGCAGCTTGCGACAGGGCAGGCGGGAGCAGTACTTC
D gene: .; V gene: TRBV18; J gene: TRBJ2-7; clone size: .; CDR3 protein: CASSPPMIPRGEQYF; CDR3 DNA: TGTGCCAGCTCACCACCGATGATTCCAAGGGGCGAGCAGTACTTC
D gene: .; V gene: TRBV5-3; J gene: TRBJ1-4; clone size: .; CDR3 protein: CARSSGSRAANEKLFF; CDR3 DNA: TGTGCCAGAAGCTCCGGGTCCAGGGCGGCTAATGAAAAACTGTTTTTT
D gene: TRBD1; V gene: TRBV6-1; J gene: TRBJ1-4; clone size: .; CDR3 protein: CASSSRTGTNEKLFF; CDR3 DNA: TGTGCCAGCAGTTCCCGGACAGGGACTAATGAAAAACTGTTTTTT
D gene: TRBD1; V gene: TRBV30; J gene: TRBJ1-5; clone size: medium-sized; CDR3 protein: CAWTEGASLGGNQPQHF; CDR3 DNA: TGTGCCTGGACCGAGGGGGCTTCCCTAGGGGGCAATCAGCCCCAGCATTTT
D gene: .; V gene: TRBV6-5; J gene: TRBJ1-6; clone size: .; CDR3 protein: CASSLRRGPTRALHF; CDR3 DNA: TGTGCCAGCAGTCTCCGTCGGGGCCCCACTCGGGCCCTCCACTTT
D gene: .; V gene: TRBV6-1; J gene: TRBJ1-1; clone size: .; CDR3 protein: CASSGGDALGTEAFF; CDR3 DNA: TGTGCCAGCAGTGGGGGGGACGCCCTTGGGACTGAAGCTTTCTTT